This passage covers 23 T cell receptor beta chains from one sample sequenced in a study of blood T cell repertoires in COVID-19. TCRdb's table, derived via immunoSEQ multiplex PCR, lists solely in-frame clones and lacks some. The sample lists nearly 250,000 clones; 90% were seen once. The specimen sequenced was PBMCs or T cells enriched from blood (not recorded which). The receptor source for this set is a man in his fifties or sixties who had been exposed to COVID-19.

CDR3 protein: CAISEDISSYNSPLHF. DNA for the CDR3: TGTGCCATCAGTGAGGACATAAGCTCCTATAATTCACCCCTCCACTTT. The chain links TRBV10-3 to TRBJ1-6; D is ambiguous. Trimming removed 2 bases from V and 0 bases from J, with 8 bases in between. This CDR3 contains 16 residues. Germline V gene lookup returns CDR1 ENHRY and CDR2 SYGVKD.

The chain couples TRBV6-5 to TRBJ1-2, with D unresolved. V lost 2 bases and J lost 4, with 8 bases in between. Germline-derived CDR1 and CDR2 are MNHEY and SVGAGI. The CDR3 extends over 13 amino acids. This CDR3 reads CASSYNRFYGYTF. The CDR3 nucleotides read TGTGCCAGCAGTTACAACAGATTCTATGGCTACACCTTC.

The chain combines TRBV6-5 with TRBJ1-1; 8 bases agree with TRBD1. CDR1 is MNHEY, CDR2 SVGAGI, per germline. V dropped 2 bases and J dropped 0; count of bases not matched to a gene: 5. This CDR3 has 16 residues. CDR3 protein: CASSYEGQGLNTEAFF. The DNA of the CDR3 is TGTGCCAGCAGTTACGAAGGACAGGGCTTGAACACTGAAGCTTTCTTT.

CDR3 DNA: TGCAGCGTTGACAGGGACAGGGTTCGTACAGATACGCAGTATTTT. Translation gives CSVDRDRVRTDTQYF. The J gene is TRBJ2-3, the V gene TRBV29-1; 9 nucleotides align to TRBD1. The CDR3 is made up of 15 amino acids. Germline lookup yields CDR1 SQVTM and CDR2 ANQGSEA. Unmatched junction bases numbered 7, after V lost 3 bases and J lost 3 bases.

This chain connects TRBV7-4 to TRBJ1-5, with 9 bases matching TRBD1. Germline assignment: CDR1 SGHVT and CDR2 SQSDAQ. V lost 6 bases and J lost 3; bases outside the gene matches: 6. There are 15 residues in the CDR3. In DNA, the CDR3 is TGTGCCAGCAGGGGACAGGGCCTAGACAATCAGCCCCAGCATTTT. This sequence encodes CASRGQGLDNQPQHF.

V gene TRBV28 combines with J gene TRBJ2-3; 7 nucleotides align to TRBD1. Trimming took 5 bases from V and 4 from J; bases not matched to a gene: 6. Per the germline V gene, CDR1 is MDHEN and CDR2 is SYDVKM. CDR3 length: 14 residues. The CDR3: CASSTGTEADTQYF. The CDR3, as DNA: TGTGCCAGCAGTACGGGGACAGAAGCAGATACGCAGTATTTT.

The chain is built from TRBV7-3 and TRBJ2-1; 7 bases map to TRBD1. J was trimmed by 4 bases and V by 4 bases; bases with no gene match: 7. The CDR3 contains 15 residues. The germline CDR1 and CDR2 sequences are SGHTA and FQGTGA. CDR3 sequence reads: CASSSRQGFYNEQFF. As DNA, the CDR3 is TGTGCCAGCAGCTCGAGACAGGGTTTTTACAATGAGCAGTTCTTC.

The CDR3 DNA follows: TGTGCCAGCTCGGGCCCCTATGGCTACACCTTC. It codes for CASSGPYGYTF. The chain uses TRBV18 and TRBJ1-2; D unclear. This CDR3 comprises 11 residues. Looked up from germline, CDR1 is KGHSH and CDR2 is LQKENI. Trimming shortened V by 6 bases and J by 4 bases, and 6 bases separated the two germline ends.

The chain recombines TRBV5-1 with TRBJ1-1; no clear D gene. V dropped 6 bases and J dropped 1 base, with 16 bases sitting between them. The CDR3 totals 15 residues. Germline CDR1 reads SGHRS; CDR2 reads YFSETQ. The CDR3 DNA is TGCGCCAGCACCCTGAACGAAAACAGGAACACTGAAGCTTTCTTT. Its translation: CASTLNENRNTEAFF.

This chain connects TRBV6-5 to TRBJ2-1; D possibly corresponds to TRBD2 (7 bases). V was cut by 8 bases and J by 8 bases, with 22 bases left in between. The CDR3 is 15 amino acids. The germline gives CDR1 MNHEY, CDR2 SVGAGI. Here the CDR3 reads CASSPQGGVVDEQFF. For the CDR3, the DNA is TGTGCCAGCTCCCCCCAAGGGGGGGTTGTGGATGAGCAGTTCTTC.

The chain uses TRBV4-1 and TRBJ2-7; D is possibly TRBD2 (5 bases). This CDR3 region has 14 residues. Germline lookup yields CDR1 MGHRA and CDR2 YSYEKL. The V and J ends lost 0 bases and 5 bases respectively, with 11 bases between them. Here the CDR3 DNA reads TGCGCCAGCAGCCAAGATCCCAAGAGGGACGAGCAGTACTTC. Protein: CASSQDPKRDEQYF.

This chain links TRBV2 with TRBJ2-1; 9 positions agree with TRBD1. There are 16 residues in the CDR3. V shed 1 base, J shed 3 bases, and the junction held 4 bases outside the gene matches. CDR1 SNHLY and CDR2 FYNNEI come from the germline V gene. CDR3 sequence (DNA): TGTGCCAGCAGTGAAGAGGTGACAGGGGGCTACAATGAGCAGTTCTTC. Translation gives CASSEEVTGGYNEQFF.

CDR3 bases: TGTGCCAGCAGCTTATGGCACATCCAAGAGACCCAGTACTTC. Its protein product is CASSLWHIQETQYF. This chain joins TRBV5-4 and TRBJ2-5; D gene ambiguous. This CDR3 has 14 amino acids. Germline CDR1 SGHNT, CDR2 YYREEE (reference sequence). V lost 2 bases and J lost 1, with 9 bases in between.

The chain has TRBV5-1 and TRBJ2-7; 8 bases align to TRBD1. Germline V gene sequence: CDR1 SGHRS, CDR2 YFSETQ. CDR3 size: 14 residues. J lost 7 bases, V lost 3 bases, and 9 bases had no gene match. CDR3 nucleotide sequence: TGCGCCAGCAGCTGGGGGCAGGGGGCCGGGGAGCAGTACTTC. Its translation: CASSWGQGAGEQYF.

The chain employs TRBV4-1 and TRBJ1-4; 7 nucleotides agree with TRBD1. This CDR3 contains 13 residues. Looked up from germline, CDR1 is MGHRA and CDR2 is YSYEKL. Trimming cost V 3 bases and J 8 bases; bases outside gene matches: 3. The CDR3: CASSQPGQEKLFF. CDR3 DNA: TGCGCCAGCAGCCAGCCGGGACAGGAAAAACTGTTTTTT.

The rearrangement links TRBV5-5 to TRBJ2-7; D is possibly TRBD1 (6 bases). Germline loops: CDR1 SGHKS, CDR2 YYEKEE (reference sequence). The germline V and J ends were trimmed by 0 bases and 4 bases, with 11 bases remaining between them. The CDR3 runs to 14 residues. CDR3 nucleotides: TGTGCCAGCAGCTTGGCTTCAGGGGCTTACGAGCAGTACGTC. Protein sequence: CASSLASGAYEQYV.

V usage is TRBV9 and J usage is TRBJ2-1; 7 bases agree with TRBD2. Losses at the gene ends were 0 bases for V and 5 bases for J; bases not matched to a gene: 8. The CDR3 runs to 16 residues. Per germline, CDR1 SGDLS and CDR2 YYNGEE. The CDR3 DNA follows: TGTGCCAGCAGCGTAGAGGGTACTAGCGTTAACAATGAGCAGTTCTTC. Amino acids: CASSVEGTSVNNEQFF.

In this sample, this clone turned up once. The CDR3 region has the DNA TGTGCCAGTACCCGGGGACAGGGGACCGGCTACACCTTC. Protein sequence: CASTRGQGTGYTF. The rearrangement joins TRBV19 to TRBJ1-2; TRBD1 aligns across 10 bases. CDR3 length equals 13 residues. The germline V gene encodes CDR1 LNHDA and CDR2 SQIVND (reference sequence). V shed 7 bases, J shed 8 bases, and the junction held 7 bases outside the gene matches.

The chain carries TRBV28 and TRBJ2-7, with TRBD1 identical over 8 bases. The CDR3 contains 15 residues. With V trimmed by 3 bases and J by 7 bases, 11 bases remained unmatched. Germline V gene sequence: CDR1 MDHEN, CDR2 SYDVKM. CDR3 protein: CASSFLHRGRLEQYV. In DNA, the CDR3 is TGTGCCAGCAGTTTTTTGCACAGGGGGAGGTTGGAGCAGTACGTC.

The chain joins TRBV11-2 to TRBJ2-7; possibly TRBD1 for D (5 bases). Trimming removed 5 bases from V and 5 bases from J, with 19 bases in between. The CDR3 is made up of 15 amino acids. Germline CDR1 and CDR2: SGHAT and FQNNGV. This CDR3 reads CASSRGLKANHEQYV. The CDR3 DNA reads TGTGCCAGCAGCAGGGGCCTTAAAGCCAACCACGAGCAGTACGTC.

The J gene is TRBJ2-2, the V gene TRBV28; 10 bases fit TRBD1. Germline loops: CDR1 MDHEN, CDR2 SYDVKM. Trimming at V came to 6 bases and at J to 7 bases, leaving 5 bases not matched to a gene. The CDR3 contains 14 residues. The CDR3 region has the DNA TGTGCCAGCAGCCTCGGACAGGGGGTCGGGGAGCTGTTTTTT. Amino acids: CASSLGQGVGELFF.

V usage is TRBV3-1 (or the pseudogene TRBV3-2) and J usage is TRBJ2-2; TRBD2 is a possible D gene (5 bases). The CDR3 is made up of 17 amino acids. Germline lookup yields CDR1 LGHDT and CDR2 YNNKEL (reference sequence). V gave up 0 bases and J gave up 6 bases, with 17 bases separating them. CDR3 DNA: TGTGCCAGCAGCCAAGATCTTACGAGGGAGAGGGCCGGGGAGCTGTTTTTT. This translates into CASSQDLTRERAGELFF.

This sequence joins TRBV19 and TRBJ2-2, with D tentatively TRBD1 (6 bases). The germline V and J ends were trimmed by 3 bases and 1 base, with 18 bases remaining between them. From germline, CDR1 is LNHDA and CDR2 SQIVND (reference sequence). CDR3 length equals 18 residues. As DNA, the CDR3 is TGTGCCAGTAGTATGATCGGCAGGGGAACGGAGAACACCGGGGAGCTGTTTTTT. Translated: CASSMIGRGTENTGELFF.